This T cell receptor (beta chain) was retrieved from a study of cytomegalovirus exposure and HLA in healthy donors. Study conclusions and caveats: First-cohort TCR clusters were later found to tend to co-occur in the 120 or so validation repertoires.

Assay: immunoSEQ multiplex PCR; the TCRdb copy retains only in-frame clones and omits some. The sample has almost 65,000 clones; around 89% are singletons. With respect to this clone: Its antigen is undetermined.

The donors were part of the approximately 120-subject validation cohort, which stood apart from the approximately 630-subject first cohort. Germline V gene lookup returns CDR1 GTSNPN and CDR2 SVGIG (reference sequence). V trimming: 4 bases; J trimming: 4 bases; junction bases outside the gene matches: 11. This CDR3 comprises 15 residues. The sample consisted of PBMCs. V usage is TRBV30 and J usage is TRBJ1-2, with 8 bases identical to TRBD1. This receptor was taken from a woman aged 18 to 35 in good health and CMV-seronegative. The CDR3 DNA follows: TGTGCCTGGAACCTCTTGCCAGGGGGCGTCTATGGCTACACCTTC. Translated: CAWNLLPGGVYGYTF. Variable domain in full (rest from reference TRBV30 and TRBJ1-2): SQTIHQWPATLVQPVGSPLSLECTVEGTSNPNLYWYRQAAGRGLQLLFYSVGIGQISSEVPQNLSASRPQDRQFILSSKKLLLSDSGFYLCAWNLLPGGVYGYTFGSGTRLTVV.